This T cell receptor beta chain was found in a study of OX40 agonist ivuxolimab in advanced cancers. Sequencing used immunoSEQ multiplex PCR; TCRdb keeps in-frame clones, though not all of them. The data contain around 80,000 clones, approximately 82% of them singletons. The CDR3 has 16 residues. Germline V gene sequence: CDR1 SGDLS, CDR2 YYNGEE. J gave up 5 bases and V 2 bases, and 5 bases lay outside the gene matches. This clone has only one observation. This sequence joins TRBV9 and TRBJ2-5; 14 bases match TRBD2. The sequence was obtained from an adult with an advanced solid tumor such as melanoma, head and neck, liver or kidney cancer. This specimen was CD4+ or CD8+ T cells sorted from blood, taken in a trial of the OX40 agonist ivuxolimab. CDR3: CASSVGLAGGAETQYF. The CDR3, as DNA: TGTGCCAGCAGCGTCGGACTAGCGGGAGGAGCGGAGACCCAGTACTTC.